The present T cell receptor beta chain was sequenced within a study of cytomegalovirus exposure and HLA in healthy donors. Study in general: As released early, the data held some 80 million unique TCRs from HLA-typed donors.

The CDR3 extends over 14 amino acids. CDR1 SGHTA and CDR2 FQGTGA come from the germline V gene. Trimming cost V 2 bases and J 2 bases, with 9 bases left between them. Healthy individuals who donated bone marrow served as the donors. It was with 60 Vbeta and 13 Jbeta primers that the PCR ran. This table comes from immunoSEQ multiplex PCR, and its TCRdb copy is limited to in-frame clones, with some not included. This table holds 100,000 to 150,000 clones, about 70% found once. This rearrangement joins TRBV7-3 to TRBJ2-5; D is undetermined. The clonotype comes from a woman aged 60-75 years in good health and CMV-seropositive. Specimen: PBMCs. CDR3 loop: CASSLEPGQETQYF. Here the CDR3 DNA reads TGTGCCAGCAGCTTAGAGCCAGGTCAAGAGACCCAGTACTTC.